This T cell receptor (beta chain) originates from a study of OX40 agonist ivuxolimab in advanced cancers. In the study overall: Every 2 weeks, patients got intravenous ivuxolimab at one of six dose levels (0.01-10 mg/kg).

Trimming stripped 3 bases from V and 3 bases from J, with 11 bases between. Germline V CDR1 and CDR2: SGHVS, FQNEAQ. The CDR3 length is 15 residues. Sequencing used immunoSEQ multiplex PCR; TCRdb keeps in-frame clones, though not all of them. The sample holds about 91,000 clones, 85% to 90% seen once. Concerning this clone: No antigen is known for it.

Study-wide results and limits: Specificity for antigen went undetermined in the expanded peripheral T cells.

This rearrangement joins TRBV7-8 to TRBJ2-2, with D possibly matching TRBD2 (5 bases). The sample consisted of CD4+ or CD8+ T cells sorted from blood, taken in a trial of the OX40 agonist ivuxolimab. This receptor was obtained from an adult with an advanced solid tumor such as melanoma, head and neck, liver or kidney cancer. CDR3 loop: CASSLAGMDTGELFF. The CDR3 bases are TGTGCCAGCAGCTTGGCCGGGATGGACACCGGGGAGCTGTTTTTT.